Following are 7 T cell receptor beta chains from one sample sequenced in a study of cytomegalovirus exposure and HLA in healthy donors. 60 Vbeta and 13 Jbeta primers were used in PCR. Assay: immunoSEQ multiplex PCR; the TCRdb copy retains only in-frame clones and omits some. The table lists about 160,000 clones, roughly 80% of them singletons. Sequenced input: PBMCs. The receptors derive from a man in his forties in good health and CMV-seronegative.

The rearrangement joins TRBV5-1 to TRBJ2-2; unclear D gene. The germline V gene encodes CDR1 SGHRS and CDR2 YFSETQ. Between the trimmed V and J ends, which lost 4 bases and 7 bases, there was a span of 8 bases. This CDR3 has 12 amino acids. The CDR3 DNA is TGCGCCAGCAGCCTAAATCGCGGGGAGCTGTTTTTT. The encoded protein is CASSLNRGELFF.

The chain couples TRBV12-5 to TRBJ1-4; 7 nucleotides line up with TRBD1. CDR1 LGHNT and CDR2 FRNRAP come from the germline V gene. The V and J ends lost 7 bases and 11 bases, in that order; junction bases with no gene match: 10. This CDR3 is 13 amino acids long. The CDR3 DNA follows: TGTGCTAGTGCCCTAGAGGACAGGCAGAAACTGTTTTTT. Its protein is CASALEDRQKLFF.

The chain has TRBV28 and TRBJ1-5; no clear D gene. The CDR3 has 15 amino acids. The germline gives CDR1 MDHEN, CDR2 SYDVKM. V lost 5 bases to trimming and J lost 2 bases, with 13 bases between them. This CDR3 reads CASSRPGLGNQPQHF. CDR3 DNA: TGTGCCAGCAGTAGGCCGGGTCTCGGCAATCAGCCCCAGCATTTT. Full variable domain (missing parts from reference TRBV28 and TRBJ1-5): DVKVTQSSRYLVKRTGEKVFLECVQDMDHENMFWYRQDPGLGLRLIYFSYDVKMKEKGDIPEGYSVSREKKERFSLILESASTNQTSMYLCASSRPGLGNQPQHFGDGTRLSIL.

This chain joins TRBV7-8 and TRBJ1-5; 11 nucleotides agree with TRBD1. J lost 3 bases, V lost 4 bases, and 2 bases had no gene match. Germline V gives CDR1 SGHVS, CDR2 FQNEAQ. The length of the CDR3 is 15 residues. CDR3 sequence (DNA): TGTGCCAGCAGCTGGGGACAGGGGGTCAATCAGCCCCAGCATTTT. Translation gives CASSWGQGVNQPQHF.

The CDR3: CASSYPSGGGGNEQFF. CDR3 DNA sequence: TGTGCCAGCAGTTACCCTAGCGGGGGGGGAGGGAATGAGCAGTTCTTC. The rearrangement joins TRBV6-6 to TRBJ2-1, with 12 bases fitting TRBD2. The V and J ends lost 2 bases and 7 bases, in that order; junction bases with no gene match: 6. The V gene's germline CDR1 is MNHNY and CDR2 SVGAGI (reference sequence). This CDR3 has 16 amino acids.

The V gene is TRBV6-5, the J gene TRBJ1-6; D unclear. The CDR3 totals 13 residues. Trimming left V 2 bases short and J 9 bases short, with 8 bases between. Germline values: CDR1 MNHEY, CDR2 SVGAGI. This CDR3 is CASSYGLVSPLHF. The CDR3 nucleotides are TGTGCCAGCAGTTACGGCCTTGTTTCACCCCTCCACTTT.

The chain employs TRBV19 and TRBJ1-1; tentatively, D is TRBD1 (5 bases). CDR1 is LNHDA, CDR2 SQIVND, per germline (reference sequence). Trimming left V 4 bases short and J 6 bases short, with 12 bases between. This CDR3 has 13 residues. This CDR3 reads CASSKAIGAEAFF. CDR3 in DNA: TGTGCCAGTAGTAAGGCCATAGGGGCTGAAGCTTTCTTT.